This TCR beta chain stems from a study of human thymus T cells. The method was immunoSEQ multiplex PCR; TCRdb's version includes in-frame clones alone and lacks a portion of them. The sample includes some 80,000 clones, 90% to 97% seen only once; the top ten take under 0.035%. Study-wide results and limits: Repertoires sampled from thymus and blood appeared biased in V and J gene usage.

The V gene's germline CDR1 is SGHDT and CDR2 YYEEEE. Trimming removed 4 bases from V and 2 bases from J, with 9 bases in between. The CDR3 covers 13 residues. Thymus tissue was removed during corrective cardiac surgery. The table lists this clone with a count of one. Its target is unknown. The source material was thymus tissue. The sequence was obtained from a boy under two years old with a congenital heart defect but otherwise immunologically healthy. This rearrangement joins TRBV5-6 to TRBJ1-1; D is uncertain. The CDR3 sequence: CASSGRNNTEAFF. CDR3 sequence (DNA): TGTGCCAGCAGCGGTAGAAACAACACTGAAGCTTTCTTT.